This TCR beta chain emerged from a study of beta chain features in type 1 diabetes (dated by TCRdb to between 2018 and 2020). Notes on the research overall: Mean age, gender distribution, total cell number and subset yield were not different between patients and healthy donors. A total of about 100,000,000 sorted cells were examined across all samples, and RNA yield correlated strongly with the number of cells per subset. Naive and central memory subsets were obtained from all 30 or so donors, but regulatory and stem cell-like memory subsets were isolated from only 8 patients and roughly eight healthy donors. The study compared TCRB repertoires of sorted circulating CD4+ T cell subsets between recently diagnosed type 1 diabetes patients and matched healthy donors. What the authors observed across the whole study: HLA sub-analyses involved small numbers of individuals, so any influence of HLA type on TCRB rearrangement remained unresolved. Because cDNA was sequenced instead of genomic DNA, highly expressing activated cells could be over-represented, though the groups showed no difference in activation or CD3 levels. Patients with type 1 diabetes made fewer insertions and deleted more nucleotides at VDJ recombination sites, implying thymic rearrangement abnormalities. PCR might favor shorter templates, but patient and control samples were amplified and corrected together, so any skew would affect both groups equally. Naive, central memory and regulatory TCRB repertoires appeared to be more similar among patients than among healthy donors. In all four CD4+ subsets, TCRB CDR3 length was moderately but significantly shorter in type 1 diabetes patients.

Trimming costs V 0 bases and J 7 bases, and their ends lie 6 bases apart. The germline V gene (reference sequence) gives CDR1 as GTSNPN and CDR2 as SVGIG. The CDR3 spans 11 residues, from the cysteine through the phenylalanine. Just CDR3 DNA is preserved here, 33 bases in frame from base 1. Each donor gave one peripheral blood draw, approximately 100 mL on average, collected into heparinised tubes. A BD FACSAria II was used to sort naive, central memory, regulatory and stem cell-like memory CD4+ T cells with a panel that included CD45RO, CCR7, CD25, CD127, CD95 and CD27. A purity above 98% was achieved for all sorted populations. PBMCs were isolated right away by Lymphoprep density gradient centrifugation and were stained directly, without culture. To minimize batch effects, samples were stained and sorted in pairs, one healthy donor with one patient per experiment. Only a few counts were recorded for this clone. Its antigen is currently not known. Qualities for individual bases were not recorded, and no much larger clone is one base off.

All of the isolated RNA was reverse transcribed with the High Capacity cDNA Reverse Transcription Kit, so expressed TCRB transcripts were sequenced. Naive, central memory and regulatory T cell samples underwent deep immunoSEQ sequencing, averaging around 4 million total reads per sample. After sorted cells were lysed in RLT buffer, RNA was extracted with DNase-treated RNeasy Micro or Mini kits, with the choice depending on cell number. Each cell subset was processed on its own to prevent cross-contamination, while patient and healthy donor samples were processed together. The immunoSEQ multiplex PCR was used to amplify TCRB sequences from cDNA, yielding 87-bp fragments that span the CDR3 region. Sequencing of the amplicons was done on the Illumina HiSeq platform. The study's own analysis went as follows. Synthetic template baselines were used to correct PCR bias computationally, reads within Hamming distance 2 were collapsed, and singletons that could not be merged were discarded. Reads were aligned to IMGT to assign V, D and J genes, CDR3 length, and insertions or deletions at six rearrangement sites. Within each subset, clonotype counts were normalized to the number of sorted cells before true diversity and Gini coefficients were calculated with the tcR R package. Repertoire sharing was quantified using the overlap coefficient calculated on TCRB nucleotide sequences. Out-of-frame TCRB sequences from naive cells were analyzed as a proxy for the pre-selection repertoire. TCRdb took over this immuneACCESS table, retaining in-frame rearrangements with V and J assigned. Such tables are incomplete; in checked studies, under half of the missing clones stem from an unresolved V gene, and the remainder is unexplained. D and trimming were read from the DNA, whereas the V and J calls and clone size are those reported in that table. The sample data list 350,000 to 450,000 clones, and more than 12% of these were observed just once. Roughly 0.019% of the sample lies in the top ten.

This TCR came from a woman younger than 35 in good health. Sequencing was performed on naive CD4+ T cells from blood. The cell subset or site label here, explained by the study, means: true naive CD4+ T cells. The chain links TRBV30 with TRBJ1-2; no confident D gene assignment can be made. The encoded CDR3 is CAWSVGSGYTF. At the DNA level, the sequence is TGTGCCTGGAGTGTCGGGAGTGGCTACACCTTC.